This TCR beta chain derives from a study of T cell repertoires in cytomegalovirus infection. About the study: Researchers turned to recently identified HLA-C-restricted CMV epitopes as well as well-studied HLA-B-restricted ones. Public signatures in TCR beta pointed to CMV infection and matching HLA type.

General study points: Ex vivo responses were dominated by HLA-C-restricted CMV-specific TCR beta clonotypes. Based on cumulative public TCR beta family frequency, carriers of CMV plus the relevant HLA were identified.

TCRdb ran MiXCR on the reads and lists one entry per CDR3 protein. This sample has about 830,000 distinct CDR3 sequences, with 30% to 35% found just once. As for this clonotype: Its antigen is as yet unknown.

Germline V CDR1 and CDR2: MNHNY, SVGAGI (reference sequence). The V end was cut by 2 bases, the J end by 4 bases, with 9 bases between. The CDR3 runs 13 residues. The TCR was taken from a human donor in good health (CMV status not recorded). Some clones in this sample may be carry-over from other donors' samples. The rearrangement uses TRBV6-6 and TRBJ2-7, with D possibly TRBD2 on 5 matching bases. The starting material was cultured CD8+ T cells from PBMCs, obtained from culture after CMV antigen stimulation. As DNA, the CDR3 is TGTGCCAGCAGTTACACGGCGGGTTACGAGCAGTACGTC. Amino acid sequence: CASSYTAGYEQYV.